The rows below give T cell receptor beta chains drawn from one sample of a study of cytomegalovirus exposure and HLA in healthy donors. Measured with immunoSEQ multiplex PCR; TCRdb has only the in-frame clones, and not every one. The sample has 120,000 or so clones, around 84% seen once. The sequenced material came from PBMCs. The receptor set was obtained from a man aged 18 to 35 in good health and CMV-seronegative. CDR3s include the opening cysteine and the closing phenylalanine or tryptophan. The D gene is left open where the match is weak. Size is stated for part of the rows, as once, few or many counts, or as a class when the clone is expanded.

len	v_gene	abundance	d_gene	j_gene	CDR3nt	CDR3aa
17	TRBV5-1	.	TRBD2	TRBJ2-1	TGCGCCAGCAGCTTGGGGGGGACTAGCGGAACCTACAATGAGCAGTTCTTC	CASSLGGTSGTYNEQFF
16	TRBV19	medium-sized	TRBD1	TRBJ1-6	TGTGCCAGTAGCTGGGACAGCGGCTCCTATAATTCACCCCTCCACTTT	CASSWDSGSYNSPLHF
14	TRBV7-9	.	.	TRBJ1-1	TGTGCCAGCAGACCTCGGGACAACGTACTTGAAGCTTTCTTT	CASRPRDNVLEAFF
15	TRBV5-8	.	.	TRBJ2-1	TGTGCCAGCAGCCCTACTATACCTTCCTACAATGAGCAGTTCTTC	CASSPTIPSYNEQFF
17	TRBV7-8	.	TRBD1	TRBJ1-2	TGTGCCAGCAGCCAAAACACAATGGGACAGGGGGCGAATGGCTACACCTTC	CASSQNTMGQGANGYTF
16	TRBV15	.	TRBD2	TRBJ2-7	TGTGCCACCAGCAGTTGGGGACTAGCGGGGATGAACGAGCAGTACTTC	CATSSWGLAGMNEQYF
16	TRBV27	once	TRBD2	TRBJ2-3	TGTGCCAGCAGTTTATCTAGCGGGGGGCACCCAGATACGCAGTATTTT	CASSLSSGGHPDTQYF
16	TRBV7-9	.	TRBD2	TRBJ2-3	TGTGCCAGCAGCTTAGGACTAGCGGGGGGAGAAGATACGCAGTATTTT	CASSLGLAGGEDTQYF
15	TRBV4-1	.	.	TRBJ2-5	TGCGCCAGCAGCCAAGGAGACAGCTGGGAAGAGACCCAGTACTTC	CASSQGDSWEETQYF
15	TRBV28	.	.	TRBJ2-7	TGTGCCAGCAGTAGCTTTACAGGGTATGGTTCCGAGCAGTACTTC	CASSSFTGYGSEQYF
16	TRBV2	.	.	TRBJ1-5	TGTGCCAGCAGTCCAGAGATCCCCTCTTACAGGCAGCCCCAGCATTTT	CASSPEIPSYRQPQHF
12	TRBV5-6	.	.	TRBJ1-2	TGTGCCAGCAGCCGGGAGGGCGGGGGCTACACCTTC	CASSREGGGYTF
14	TRBV2	.	.	TRBJ2-7	TGTGCCAGCACCCGGGACAACCTATCCTACGAGCAGTACTTC	CASTRDNLSYEQYF
17	TRBV7-2	.	.	TRBJ2-3	TGTGCCAGCAGCTTGACAGGGACTAGAACCCTCACAGATACGCAGTATTTT	CASSLTGTRTLTDTQYF
13	TRBV5-4	few	TRBD1	TRBJ1-2	TGTGCCAGCAGCGCGGACAGGGTGAGGGGCTACACCTTC	CASSADRVRGYTF
15	TRBV5-1	.	TRBD2	TRBJ2-5	TGCGCCAGCAGCACCTCCGGGACTAGCTCTCAGACCCAGTACTTC	CASSTSGTSSQTQYF
16	TRBV11-1	.	TRBD1	TRBJ1-1	TGTGCCAGCAGACCTTCGTGGACAGGGGGCTACACTGAAGCTTTCTTT	CASRPSWTGGYTEAFF
14	TRBV9	once	.	TRBJ2-5	TGTGCCAGCAGCGTAGATGGGGGCGTGAAGACCCAGTACTTC	CASSVDGGVKTQYF
15	TRBV5-1	.	.	TRBJ2-3	TGCGCCAGCAGCCCTTCGATGACAACGACAGATACGCAGTATTTT	CASSPSMTTTDTQYF
13	TRBV5-1	.	.	TRBJ1-5	TGCGCCAGCAGCTTGGCACAAAATCAGCCCCAGCATTTT	CASSLAQNQPQHF
15	TRBV7-8	.	TRBD1	TRBJ1-1	TGTGCCAGCAGCTCGATGACAGGGGGGTCAACTGAAGCTTTCTTT	CASSSMTGGSTEAFF
13	TRBV5-6	.	TRBD1	TRBJ1-4	TGTGCCAGCAGCGGGGGGACAGGCGAAAAACTGTTTTTT	CASSGGTGEKLFF
12	TRBV7-9	few	.	TRBJ1-2	TGTGCCAGCAGCTTACAGAACTATGGCTACACCTTC	CASSLQNYGYTF
14	TRBV7-9	.	.	TRBJ2-7	TGTGCCAGCAGCTTAGCGCAACAGACCTGCGAGCAGTACTTC	CASSLAQQTCEQYF
16	TRBV5-1	.	.	TRBJ2-3	TGCGCCAGCAGCTTGGAGGGTCTAGCGAGCACAGATACGCAGTATTTT	CASSLEGLASTDTQYF
18	TRBV9	.	.	TRBJ2-3	TGTGCCAGCAGCGGTACCACCCCACCCCCCTTAGCCACAGATACGCAGTATTTT	CASSGTTPPPLATDTQYF
15	TRBV4-3	.	.	TRBJ1-5	TGCGCCAGCAGCCAAGCTCTTTATAGCAATCAGCCCCAGCATTTT	CASSQALYSNQPQHF
16	TRBV4-1	.	.	TRBJ1-2	TGCGCCAGCAGCCGAGAACAAGGACTTTCTAACTATGGCTACACCTTC	CASSREQGLSNYGYTF
11	TRBV4-2	.	.	TRBJ1-1	TGTGCCAGCAGACAGGGATCTGAAGCTTTCTTT	CASRQGSEAFF
16	TRBV19	.	.	TRBJ2-3	TGTGCCAGTAGTATTGAGGGCAGGGGATCCACAGATACGCAGTATTTT	CASSIEGRGSTDTQYF
15	TRBV10-3	.	TRBD2	TRBJ2-7	TGTGCCATCAGTGCTAATAGCGGGGGTTCCCACGAGCAGTACTTC	CAISANSGGSHEQYF
16	TRBV7-6	.	.	TRBJ1-1	TGTGCCAGCAGCCACCCAGAGGGCAAGTTGAGCACTGAAGCTTTCTTT	CASSHPEGKLSTEAFF
15	TRBV2	.	TRBD1	TRBJ2-1	TGTGCCAGCCTTCGGGACAGGCGTTTCGGGAATGAGCAGTTCTTC	CASLRDRRFGNEQFF
13	TRBV7-6	few	.	TRBJ2-6	TGTGCCAGCAGCCCACGGGGGGCCAACGTCCTGACTTTC	CASSPRGANVLTF
15	TRBV4-1	.	.	TRBJ1-5	TGCGCCAGCAGCCAGCTCAGGGGTTCGGATCAGCCCCAGCATTTT	CASSQLRGSDQPQHF
13	TRBV9	.	TRBD2	TRBJ2-7	TGTGCCAGCAGCGCCCCCGGGGGGGCGCAGCAGTACTTC	CASSAPGGAQQYF
15	TRBV4-2	.	TRBD1	TRBJ1-2	TGTGCCAGCAGCCAACCGGACAGGGTGTTTGGAGGCTACACCTTC	CASSQPDRVFGGYTF
13	TRBV13	once	.	TRBJ2-7	TGTGCCAGCAGCTCAAGGAGCTCCTACGAGCAGTACTTC	CASSSRSSYEQYF
15	TRBV5-1	.	TRBD1	TRBJ2-5	TGCGCCAGCTCTCTGTCCGGGACAGGGGAAGAGACCCAGTACTTC	CASSLSGTGEETQYF
15	TRBV6-1	few	.	TRBJ1-2	TGTGCCAGCAGTGAAGCTTGGAGAACTAACTATGGCTACACCTTC	CASSEAWRTNYGYTF
16	TRBV14	.	TRBD1	TRBJ1-2	TGTGCCAGCAGCCAAGCCGGGAAAAGGGGGCCCTATGGCTACACCTTC	CASSQAGKRGPYGYTF
12	TRBV5-4	.	.	TRBJ2-1	TGTGCCAGCGTAACAAGGAGCAATGAGCAGTTCTTC	CASVTRSNEQFF
16	TRBV18	.	.	TRBJ1-5	TGTGCCAGCTCACCACCAGGGGTGTCAGGCAATCAGCCCCAGCATTTT	CASSPPGVSGNQPQHF
13	TRBV19	.	.	TRBJ1-5	TGTGCCAGTAGTCCAGGGGCTCAGCAGCCCCAGCATTTT	CASSPGAQQPQHF
15	TRBV6-1	.	TRBD1	TRBJ1-2	TGTGCCAGCAATAGGGACAGCTCAACCACTTATGGCTACACCTTC	CASNRDSSTTYGYTF
17	TRBV9	.	TRBD2	TRBJ2-3	TGTGCCAGCAGCGGCGGACTAGCGGGGTTGGGTAGAAATACGCAGTATTTT	CASSGGLAGLGRNTQYF
15	TRBV9	once	TRBD1	TRBJ2-2	TGTGCCAGCAGCGGACAGGGGCAGAACACCGGGGAGCTGTTTTTT	CASSGQGQNTGELFF
16	TRBV6-5	.	TRBD1	TRBJ2-6	TGTGCCAGCAGTTACTCCACAGGGGCCGGGGCCAACGTCCTGACTTTC	CASSYSTGAGANVLTF